This TCR beta chain was sequenced for a study of T cell clonality in common variable immunodeficiency. Study observations and caveats: CVID subjects had higher TCRbeta clonality than healthy controls, most marked in about a third.

In the case of this clone: Its antigen is not known. The CDR3 end is not reached by the read, which stops 3 residues before it; the germline J gene fills it in.

Most patients and controls had Caucasian heritage. TCRdb keeps only in-frame clones here, not all; method: immunoSEQ multiplex PCR. Listed for the sample are about 55,000 clones, none seen a single time. This CDR3 has 13 amino acids. The germline CDR1 and CDR2 sequences are GTSNPN and SVGIG (reference sequence). The source material was peripheral blood mononuclear cells. The TCR originated in a person aged 18 to 75 in good health. J is TRBJ2-4 and V is TRBV30; D might be TRBD1 (8 bases). Incomplete CDR3 DNA: TGTGCCTGGTACCGGGACAGGCCGGGGGGT. This sequence encodes CAWYRDRPGG. The CDR3, in full, reads CAWYRDRPGGQYF.